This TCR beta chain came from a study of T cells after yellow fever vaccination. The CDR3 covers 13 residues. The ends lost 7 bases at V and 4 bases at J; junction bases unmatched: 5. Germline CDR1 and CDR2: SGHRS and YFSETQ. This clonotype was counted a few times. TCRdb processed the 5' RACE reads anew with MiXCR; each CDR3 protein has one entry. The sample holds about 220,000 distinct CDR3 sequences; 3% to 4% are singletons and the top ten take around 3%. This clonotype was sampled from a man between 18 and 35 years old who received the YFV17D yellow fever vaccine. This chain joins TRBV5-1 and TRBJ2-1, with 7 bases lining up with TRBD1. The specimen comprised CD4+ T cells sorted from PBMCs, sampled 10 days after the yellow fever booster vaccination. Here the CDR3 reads CASQTGIYNEQFF. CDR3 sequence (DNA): TGCGCCAGCCAGACAGGGATATACAATGAGCAGTTCTTC.